A selection of T cell receptor beta chains follows, all from one sample in a study of CD8 T cells in Susac syndrome. TCRdb itself ran the immunoSEQ multiplex PCR reads through MiXCR, one entry per CDR3 protein. Of over 80,000 distinct CDR3 sequences listed, around 94% are singletons. Sequenced material: CD8+ T cells from PBMCs. These receptors all stem from a human donor with Susac syndrome. CDR3s include the opening cysteine and the closing phenylalanine or tryptophan. The D gene is left open where the match is weak. Expanded clones get a size class; other rows say once, few or many, or leave the size out.

j_call	clone_size	d_call	v_call	cdr3_aa	cdr3_nt
TRBJ2-3	-	-	TRBV7-8	CATQRVTDTQYF	TGTGCGACTCAGCGGGTCACAGATACGCAGTATTTT
TRBJ2-7	-	TRBD1	TRBV27	CASSGQASSYEQYF	TGTGCCAGCAGTGGACAGGCTAGCTCCTACGAGCAGTACTTC
TRBJ2-1	-	TRBD2	TRBV12-3/TRBV12-4	CASSYSAAGGRNEQFF	TGTGCCAGCAGTTACTCTGCCGCGGGAGGGCGGAATGAGCAGTTCTTC
TRBJ1-2	-	TRBD1	TRBV18	CASSLRDRDNYGYTF	TGTGCCAGCTCACTGAGGGACAGGGATAACTATGGCTACACCTTC
TRBJ2-2	-	-	TRBV5-1	CASSQTGELFF	TGCGCCAGCAGTCAGACCGGGGAGCTGTTTTTT
TRBJ1-5	-	TRBD1	TRBV18	CASSPGQGVGVVPDGNQPQHF	TGTGCCAGCTCACCGGGACAGGGTGTCGGGGTGGTTCCAGATGGCAATCAGCCCCAGCATTTT
TRBJ2-5	few	-	TRBV25-1	CASRRGETQYF	TGTGCCAGCCGTAGGGGAGAGACCCAGTACTTC
TRBJ2-7	-	TRBD2	TRBV28	CAISGTRASYEQYF	TGTGCCATTTCCGGGACTAGGGCTTCCTACGAGCAGTACTTC
TRBJ2-1	-	-	TRBV4-3	CASSQDSGRGYNEQFF	TGCGCCAGCAGCCAAGATTCGGGGAGGGGGTACAATGAGCAGTTCTTC
TRBJ2-2	-	-	TRBV13	CASSPNTGELFF	TGTGCCAGCAGCCCGAACACCGGGGAGCTGTTTTTT
TRBJ2-7	once	-	TRBV14	CASSQENRVNEQYF	TGTGCCAGCAGCCAAGAGAACAGGGTGAACGAGCAGTACTTC
TRBJ1-4	-	-	TRBV13	CASSGGAANEKLFF	TGTGCCAGCAGTGGTGGGGCAGCTAATGAAAAACTGTTTTTT
TRBJ1-3	-	-	TRBV3-1	CASSREGFSGNTIYF	TGTGCCAGCAGCCGCGAGGGTTTCTCTGGAAACACCATATATTTT
TRBJ2-6	-	-	TRBV30	CACPGEGSGANVLTF	TGTGCCTGTCCGGGAGAGGGGAGCGGGGCCAACGTCCTGACTTTC
TRBJ2-1	-	-	TRBV18	CASSPPGSQNNEQFF	TGTGCCAGCTCACCACCGGGATCACAAAACAATGAGCAGTTCTTC
TRBJ2-5	once	TRBD1	TRBV5-4	CASSTPGDRDETQYF	TGTGCCAGCAGCACCCCCGGGGACAGGGATGAGACCCAGTACTTC
TRBJ2-5	-	-	TRBV14	CASSQDQRKLSETQYF	TGTGCCAGCAGCCAAGATCAGCGGAAACTCTCGGAGACCCAGTACTTC
TRBJ2-4	-	TRBD1	TRBV27	CASSLTGDIQYF	TGTGCCAGCAGTTTAACAGGGGACATTCAGTACTTC
TRBJ1-5	-	-	TRBV19	CASSLTGPEGPQHF	TGTGCCAGTAGCCTTACAGGCCCTGAAGGGCCCCAGCATTTT
TRBJ1-2	-	-	TRBV20-1	CSAPRGYGYTF	TGCAGTGCTCCCCGGGGGTATGGCTACACCTTC
TRBJ2-1	-	-	TRBV29-1	CSVEVSLGGSYNEQFF	TGCAGCGTCGAAGTATCCTTGGGGGGATCCTACAATGAGCAGTTCTTC
TRBJ1-2	-	-	TRBV9	CASSVGGYDYGYTF	TGTGCCAGCAGCGTAGGAGGGTACGACTATGGCTACACCTTC
TRBJ1-1	-	-	TRBV4-3	CASSRDRNMNTEAFF	TGCGCCAGCAGCCGAGACAGGAACATGAACACTGAAGCTTTCTTT
TRBJ2-7	-	-	TRBV15	CATSRDLRIYEQYF	TGTGCCACCAGCAGAGATCTCAGGATATACGAGCAGTACTTC
TRBJ2-7	-	TRBD2	TRBV7-6	CASSSGGVRAGTGEQYF	TGTGCCAGCAGCTCCGGGGGGGTCCGGGCAGGGACGGGTGAGCAGTACTTC
TRBJ2-5	-	-	TRBV4-3	CASSRLLGGEETQYF	TGCGCCAGCAGCCGTCTCCTCGGTGGCGAAGAGACCCAGTACTTC
TRBJ2-1	-	-	TRBV12-3/TRBV12-4	CASSLVTYNEQFF	TGTGCCAGCAGTTTAGTAACCTACAATGAGCAGTTCTTC
TRBJ2-7	-	TRBD1	TRBV20-1	CSAATGESYEQYF	TGCAGTGCGGCTACAGGGGAATCCTACGAGCAGTACTTC
TRBJ1-4	-	-	TRBV7-9	CASSSLGEKLFF	TGTGCCAGCAGCTCCTTAGGCGAAAAACTGTTTTTT
TRBJ2-1	-	TRBD2	TRBV11-1	CASSFSGNGEQFF	TGTGCCAGCAGCTTTAGCGGGAACGGTGAGCAGTTCTTC
TRBJ1-2	-	-	TRBV5-6	CASSLKYGTTLYGYTF	TGTGCCAGCAGCTTGAAGTACGGAACTACCCTCTATGGCTACACCTTC
TRBJ1-4	-	TRBD1	TRBV15	CATSREGDRINEKLFF	TGTGCCACCAGCAGAGAAGGGGACAGAATTAATGAAAAACTGTTTTTT
TRBJ2-5	-	-	TRBV6-5	CASTLGDPGETQYF	TGTGCCAGCACCCTAGGAGATCCGGGGGAGACCCAGTACTTC
TRBJ2-7	-	-	TRBV5-1	CASSLAGEQYF	TGTGCCAGCAGCTTGGCAGGCGAGCAGTACTTC
TRBJ1-2	-	TRBD1	TRBV7-9	CASSFPDRGLGYTF	TGTGCCAGCAGCTTCCCCGACAGGGGGCTTGGCTACACCTTC
TRBJ2-7	-	-	TRBV13	CASSLNLLNEQYF	TGTGCCAGCAGCTTGAATTTGCTGAACGAGCAGTACTTC
TRBJ2-5	-	-	TRBV27	CASSGPRRETQYF	TGTGCCAGCAGTGGGCCCCGAAGGGAGACCCAGTACTTC